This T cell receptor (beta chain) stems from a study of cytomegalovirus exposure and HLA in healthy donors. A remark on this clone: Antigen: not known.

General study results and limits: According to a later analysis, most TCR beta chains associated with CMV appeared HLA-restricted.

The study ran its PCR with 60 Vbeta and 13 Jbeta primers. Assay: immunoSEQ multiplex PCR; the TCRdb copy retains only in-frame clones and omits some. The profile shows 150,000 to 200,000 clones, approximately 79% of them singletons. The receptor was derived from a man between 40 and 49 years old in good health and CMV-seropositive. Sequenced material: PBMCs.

CDR3 coding DNA: TGCGCCAGCAGACCTGACAGCCGCAATCAGCCCCAGCATTTT. It translates to CASRPDSRNQPQHF. The rearrangement uses TRBV5-1 and TRBJ1-5; the D gene is possibly TRBD1 (5 bases). The germline V gene encodes CDR1 SGHRS and CDR2 YFSETQ. V lost 5 bases to trimming and J lost 2 bases, with 11 bases between them. The CDR3 totals 14 residues.